These 30 T cell receptor beta chains originate from one sample sequenced in a study of cytomegalovirus exposure and HLA in healthy donors. Both 60 Vbeta primers and 13 Jbeta primers went into the PCR. The data were produced by immunoSEQ multiplex PCR, yet TCRdb's version contains in-frame clones alone and is incomplete. The sample includes roughly 140,000 clones, around 80% of them seen just once. The sample comprised PBMCs. All receptors come from a boy aged 2 to 10 in good health and CMV-seronegative.

V and J are TRBV29-1 and TRBJ1-3, with 7 nucleotides matching TRBD1. V dropped 6 bases and J dropped 1; count of bases not matched to a gene: 3. This CDR3 comprises 13 residues. CDR1 and CDR2 (germline): SQVTM, ANQGSEA. Written as DNA, the CDR3 is TGCAGCGTGGGACAGACTTCTGGAAACACCATATATTTT. Its protein product is CSVGQTSGNTIYF.

V is TRBV2 and J is TRBJ2-5, with a weak D call TRBD2 (6 bases). The germline V gene encodes CDR1 SNHLY and CDR2 FYNNEI. Deletions cut 6 bases from V and 5 bases from J, with 19 bases between. The CDR3 extends over 15 amino acids. The CDR3 spells CASRGGEKARETQYF. The CDR3 DNA sequence: TGTGCCAGCAGGGGGGGTGAAAAGGCCCGGGAGACCCAGTACTTC.

This chain joins TRBV9 and TRBJ1-6; no clear D. Germline V gene lookup returns CDR1 SGDLS and CDR2 YYNGEE. The CDR3 loop spans 16 amino acids. Trimming left V 3 bases short and J 4 bases short, with 14 bases between. In DNA form, the CDR3 reads TGTGCCAGCAGCGAGGTTCCTAGAAGTTATAATTCACCCCTCCACTTT. It translates to CASSEVPRSYNSPLHF.

The chain uses TRBV6-1 and TRBJ2-3; TRBD2 agrees at 7 bases. Germline lookup yields CDR1 MNHNS and CDR2 SASEGT. The CDR3 totals 15 residues. Germline trimming cut 7 bases from V and 3 bases from J; bases unmatched to any gene: 10. The CDR3 DNA sequence: TGTGCCAGCAACGGAGCGGGATCCAGGACAGATACGCAGTATTTT. Its translation: CASNGAGSRTDTQYF.

The chain joins TRBV28 to TRBJ2-7; maybe TRBD2 (5 bases). The germline CDR1 and CDR2 sequences are MDHEN and SYDVKM. CDR3 length: 16 amino acids. Trimming pared 5 bases from V and 0 bases from J, leaving 17 bases between. CDR3 DNA: TGTGCCAGCAGTCCTCGGGGTAGGGCAAGCTCCTACGAGCAGTACTTC. Translated: CASSPRGRASSYEQYF.

V usage is TRBV4-3 and J usage is TRBJ2-5; TRBD2 matches at 9 bases. The J call is doubtful: the DNA matches TRBJ2-7 better. CDR3 length: 20 amino acids. From germline, CDR1 is LGHNA and CDR2 YSLEER. This chain's CDR3 is CASSQDRIVELAGAVDEQYF. The CDR3 bases are TGCGCCAGCAGCCAAGATCGGATAGTGGAACTAGCGGGCGCCGTGGACGAGCAGTACTTC.

The chain has TRBV30 and TRBJ1-3; D remains unclear. The V end lost 0 bases, the J end lost 0 bases, and 15 bases lay between the germline ends. The CDR3 is 17 amino acids. The germline CDR1 and CDR2 sequences are GTSNPN and SVGIG (reference sequence). As DNA, the CDR3 is TGTGCCTGGAGTGTACCCGTCGCCATACACTCTGGAAACACCATATATTTT. It specifies CAWSVPVAIHSGNTIYF.

The chain is built from TRBV5-5 and TRBJ2-7; 8 bases line up with TRBD2. J gave up 4 bases and V 4 bases, and 13 bases lay outside the gene matches. The CDR3 covers 16 residues. Germline V gives CDR1 SGHKS, CDR2 YYEKEE (reference sequence). CDR3 in DNA: TGTGCCAGCAGCCACGCGGGGGGCGGAATTAATTACGAGCAGTACTTC. Its protein product is CASSHAGGGINYEQYF.

This clone came up once. V usage is TRBV5-4 and J usage is TRBJ2-7, with 12 bases identical to TRBD2. Germline lookup yields CDR1 SGHNT and CDR2 YYREEE (reference sequence). The ends lost 3 bases at V and 2 bases at J; junction bases unmatched: 6. The CDR3 is made up of 16 amino acids. DNA of the CDR3: TGTGCCAGCAGCTCCCAAGGACTAGCGGGAACCTACGAGCAGTACTTC. Translation: CASSSQGLAGTYEQYF.

The chain joins TRBV15 to TRBJ2-7, with TRBD1 identical over 7 bases. Per the germline V gene, CDR1 is LNHNV and CDR2 is YYDKDF (reference sequence). The trim removed 1 base at V and 1 base at J, leaving 7 bases unmatched. This CDR3 is 16 amino acids long. The CDR3 nucleotides read TGTGCCACCAGCAGAGCTCGGGACAGCAGTTCCTACGAGCAGTACTTC. This codes for CATSRARDSSSYEQYF.

The V call is TRBV7-9, the J call TRBJ2-1; 8 bases map to TRBD2. The CDR3 is 16 amino acids. Germline lookup yields CDR1 SEHNR and CDR2 FQNEAQ (reference sequence). The V and J ends lost 2 bases and 4 bases, in that order; junction bases with no gene match: 7. The CDR3 DNA is TGTGCCAGCAGCTTATCGGGGGGGGGCGTTTACAATGAGCAGTTCTTC. Its translation is CASSLSGGGVYNEQFF.

The chain uses TRBV7-9 and TRBJ1-3; D unclear. Trimming pared 4 bases from V and 5 bases from J, leaving 18 bases between. This CDR3 has 16 residues. The V gene's germline CDR1 is SEHNR and CDR2 FQNEAQ (reference sequence). The CDR3 is CASSSLRRADRNTIYF. In DNA, the CDR3 is TGTGCCAGCAGCTCCCTGAGGAGGGCCGACAGAAACACCATATATTTT.

As concerns this clone: At one boundary the junction diverges from the germline segment, which might be a read error. J is TRBJ1-1 and V is TRBV7-9, with 7 bases that match TRBD1. The CDR3 consists of 17 residues. Per germline, CDR1 SEHNR and CDR2 FQNEAQ (reference sequence). CDR3 amino acids: CSSSSDKQGQRNTEAFF. The CDR3 DNA sequence: TGTTCCAGCAGCTCGGACAAACAGGGACAGCGCAACACTGAAGCTTTCTTT.

The gene calls are TRBV6-5 and TRBJ1-1, with a tentative D call TRBD1 (6 bases). V shed 4 bases and J shed 8 bases, with 14 bases lying between them. CDR3 length equals 13 residues. Germline CDR1 and CDR2: MNHEY and SVGAGI. The CDR3 spells CASSSTGYSEAFF. The CDR3 coding sequence is TGTGCCAGCAGTTCCACAGGGTACTCCGAAGCTTTCTTT.

The rearrangement links TRBV11-3 to TRBJ2-7, with D uncertain. Trimming removed 3 bases from V and 7 bases from J, with 13 bases in between. Germline CDR1 SGHNT, CDR2 YENEEA. This CDR3 has 13 amino acids. The CDR3 nucleotides read TGTGCCAGCAGCTTGGAGTACGAAATTGAGCAGTACTTC. It specifies CASSLEYEIEQYF. The variable domain in full, with the rest retrieved from reference TRBV11-3 and TRBJ2-7, is EAGVVQSPRYKIIEKKQPVAFWCNPISGHNTLYWYLQNLGQGPELLIRYENEEAVDDSQLPKDRFSAERLKGVDSTLKIQPAELGDSAVYLCASSLEYEIEQYFGPGTRLTVT.

V usage is TRBV5-6 and J usage is TRBJ1-2; 8 bases agree with TRBD1. CDR1 and CDR2 (germline): SGHDT, YYEEEE. This CDR3 region has 16 residues. V shed 1 base, J shed 3 bases, and the junction held 8 bases outside the gene matches. The CDR3 DNA reads TGTGCCAGCAGCTTGCCTCTAACAGGGGGGGACTATGGCTACACCTTC. It specifies CASSLPLTGGDYGYTF.

This clone appeared once. The chain has TRBV4-2 and TRBJ2-1, with TRBD1 identical over 7 bases. The CDR3 is 17 residues long. V shed 2 bases and J 8 bases; nucleotides not matched to a gene: 15. Germline-derived CDR1 and CDR2 are LGHNA and YNFKEQ. CDR3 sequence (DNA): TGTGCCAGCAGCCAAATTAACGGCCAGGGGGTTTGGGATGAGCAGTTCTTC. Protein product: CASSQINGQGVWDEQFF.

This clone has just one count. This chain joins TRBV5-1 and TRBJ2-3, with 9 bases lining up with TRBD1. J gave up 4 bases and V 4 bases, and 13 bases lay outside the gene matches. Germline V CDR1 and CDR2: SGHRS, YFSETQ. The CDR3 contains 17 residues. The DNA of the CDR3 is TGCGCCAGCAGCCTGAAACGGACAGGGGAGAGAGCAGATACGCAGTATTTT. Amino acid sequence: CASSLKRTGERADTQYF. Filled out from reference TRBV5-1 and TRBJ2-3, the complete variable domain reads KAGVTQTPRYLIKTRGQQVTLSCSPISGHRSVSWYQQTPGQGLQFLFEYFSETQRNKGNFPGRFSGRQFSNSRSEMNVSTLELGDSALYLCASSLKRTGERADTQYFGPGTRLTVL.

This rearrangement joins TRBV6-1 to TRBJ2-1; D possibly corresponds to TRBD1 (5 bases). The CDR3 runs to 14 residues. Germline values: CDR1 MNHNS, CDR2 SASEGT. Trimming took off 2 bases at V and 7 bases at J, with 12 bases between the two ends. The CDR3 reads CASSEMGLGNEQFF. The CDR3 nucleotides read TGTGCCAGCAGTGAAATGGGGCTCGGGAATGAGCAGTTCTTC.

The chain is built from TRBV5-4 and TRBJ2-7, with TRBD1 matching over 8 bases. The CDR3 totals 15 residues. CDR1 and CDR2 from the germline V gene are SGHNT and YYREEE (reference sequence). Trimming cost V 1 base and J 1 base; bases outside gene matches: 4. The CDR3 coding sequence is TGTGCCAGCAGCTTGTTCAGGGGGCCATCCTACGAGCAGTACTTC. It encodes CASSLFRGPSYEQYF.

The chain uses TRBV19 and TRBJ1-2; D not certain. The CDR3 loop spans 14 amino acids. Looked up from germline, CDR1 is LNHDA and CDR2 is SQIVND (reference sequence). Trimming cost V 3 bases and J 0 bases, with 8 bases left between them. In nucleotides, the CDR3 is TGTGCCAGTAGTATGCTAGGCGCTAACTATGGCTACACCTTC. Protein: CASSMLGANYGYTF.

The V call is TRBV27, the J call TRBJ2-1, with 7 bases fitting TRBD2. The CDR3 runs to 13 residues. Germline values: CDR1 MNHEY, CDR2 SMNVEV (reference sequence). V lost 7 bases, J lost 10 bases, and 10 bases stayed unmatched. The CDR3 nucleotides read TGTGCCAGCAACCGGGGAGGGCCGAGGGAGCAGTTCTTC. Residues: CASNRGGPREQFF.

The chain links TRBV9 to TRBJ2-3; 9 bases line up with TRBD2. Trimming removed 3 bases from V and 0 bases from J; junction bases left unmatched: 11. Germline CDR1 is SGDLS and CDR2 is YYNGEE. CDR3 length equals 18 residues. CDR3 sequence reads: CASSGRKGTSRSTDTQYF. The CDR3 DNA is TGTGCCAGCAGCGGCCGAAAAGGGACTAGCAGAAGCACAGATACGCAGTATTTT.

This chain uses TRBV5-6 with TRBJ2-5; tentative D call: TRBD2 (7 bases). CDR3 length: 14 amino acids. V lost 2 bases to trimming and J lost 5 bases, with 13 bases between them. Germline loops: CDR1 SGHDT, CDR2 YYEEEE. CDR3 DNA sequence: TGTGCCAGCAGCTTAGGGGGGGGCGCGGAGACCCAGTACTTC. Translating gives CASSLGGGAETQYF.

The chain's CDR3 is CASSLRLPQGLIAYGYTF. As DNA, the CDR3 is TGTGCCAGCAGCTTAAGGCTCCCGCAGGGACTCATTGCCTATGGCTACACCTTC. The chain employs TRBV7-3 and TRBJ1-2; tentative D call: TRBD1 (5 bases). The CDR3 covers 18 residues. Trimming pared 1 base from V and 4 bases from J, leaving 22 bases between. Germline V gene lookup returns CDR1 SGHTA and CDR2 FQGTGA.

The chain recombines TRBV7-9 with TRBJ2-6, with a tentative D call TRBD1 (6 bases). The CDR3 extends over 19 amino acids. Germline values: CDR1 SEHNR, CDR2 FQNEAQ (reference sequence). The V gene lost 5 bases and the J gene lost 0 bases, with 20 bases spanning the gap. CDR3 sequence (DNA): TGTGCCAGCAGCCCCAGGGGAGACGCCGAGTTCTCTGGGGCCAACGTCCTGACTTTC. The encoded protein is CASSPRGDAEFSGANVLTF.

CDR3 DNA sequence: TGTGCCAGTAGCATGGACAGGGGGCTGGAAGCTTTCTTT. Residues: CASSMDRGLEAFF. The chain has TRBV19 and TRBJ1-1, with 11 bases aligning to TRBD1. CDR1 LNHDA and CDR2 SQIVND come from the germline V gene (reference sequence). V was clipped by 6 bases and J by 8 bases; unmatched bases: 5. The CDR3 has 13 residues.

The rearrangement links TRBV7-9 to TRBJ2-5; tentative D call: TRBD2 (6 bases). Germline loops: CDR1 SEHNR, CDR2 FQNEAQ (reference sequence). The CDR3 is 15 residues long. The V end lost 6 bases, the J end lost 5 bases, and 19 bases lay between the germline ends. The CDR3 region is CASSYAAMGRETQYF. The CDR3 nucleotides are TGTGCCAGCAGTTACGCCGCGATGGGGAGGGAGACCCAGTACTTC.

The V gene is TRBV6-5, the J gene TRBJ2-7, with 7 positions matching TRBD2. V lost 0 bases and J lost 4; bases outside the gene matches: 3. Germline lookup yields CDR1 MNHEY and CDR2 SVGAGI. This CDR3 has 14 residues. The CDR3 DNA follows: TGTGCCAGCAGTTACTCAGGACTAGGGTACGAGCAGTACTTC. The encoded protein is CASSYSGLGYEQYF.

The CDR3 sequence is CASGLALDRDPNEKLFF. CDR3 sequence (DNA): TGTGCTAGTGGTTTGGCCTTAGACAGGGACCCTAATGAAAAACTGTTTTTT. V gene TRBV12-5 combines with J gene TRBJ1-4, with TRBD1 matching 7 bases. This CDR3 has 17 amino acids. Trimming took 1 base from V and 3 from J; bases not matched to a gene: 8. CDR1 is LGHNT and CDR2 is FRNRAP in the germline V gene.